This T cell receptor beta chain comes out of a study of T cell responses to AZD1222 COVID-19 vaccine. The protocol was immunoSEQ multiplex PCR, while the TCRdb copy is restricted to in-frame clones and leaves out a portion. Of approximately 200,000 clones listed, 70% to 90% are singletons. The V gene's germline CDR1 is SGHRS and CDR2 YFSETQ. This CDR3 is 14 amino acids long. V was pared by 0 bases and J by 3 bases, with 7 bases between. This receptor was identified in an adult in good health. V and J are TRBV5-1 and TRBJ1-5; no firm D call. This specimen was peripheral blood, taken on day 0 of AZD1222 vaccination. The CDR3 coding sequence is TGCGCCAGCAGCTTGGGCGGATTCAATCAGCCCCAGCATTTT. It translates to CASSLGGFNQPQHF. Looking up the rest from reference TRBV5-1 and TRBJ1-5 gives the full variable domain: KAGVTQTPRYLIKTRGQQVTLSCSPISGHRSVSWYQQTPGQGLQFLFEYFSETQRNKGNFPGRFSGRQFSNSRSEMNVSTLELGDSALYLCASSLGGFNQPQHFGDGTRLSIL.